One and the same sample provided the 6 T cell receptor beta chains below, sequenced in a study of T-cell memory formation after mild COVID-19 (dated by TCRdb to the early 2020s). Preparation of the library involved 5' RACE. The reads were generated on an Illumina NovaSeq 6000. TCRdb itself trimmed the public reads at Q25 with fastp, ran MiXCR and retained productive beta chains. Records with the same CDR3 protein are collapsed into one entry carrying the most frequent genes and DNA. Within this sample are around 470,000 distinct CDR3 sequences, with about 19% of them counted one time only. Jointly, the top ten make up roughly 8% of the sample. The sequenced sample was PBMCs or a T cell subset sorted from them (not recorded which). These receptor sequences come from an adult woman who had mild COVID-19 (a few samples of this study predate the infection). The sample titles of this study are shuffled in the database, so cell type and time point are left out; the donor was told from shared clones.

The chain is built from TRBV18 and TRBJ2-7; 7 bases fit TRBD1. The CDR3 sequence is 15 residues long. The V and J ends lost 6 bases and 0 bases, in that order; junction bases with no gene match: 8. Germline CDR1 reads KGHSH; CDR2 reads LQKENI. The DNA for the CDR3 is TGTGCCAGCTCTCCCGCCGGGACAGCCTCCTACGAGCAGTACTTC. It encodes CASSPAGTASYEQYF.

The table lists this clonotype with a few counts. The chain has TRBV7-2 and TRBJ2-3; tentative D call: TRBD2 (5 bases). The CDR3 has 13 residues. V was clipped by 4 bases and J by 7 bases, with 12 bases between them. Germline lookup yields CDR1 SGHTA and CDR2 FQGNSA. CDR3 sequence reads: CASSSGSFYTQYF. Written as DNA, the CDR3 is TGTGCCAGCAGCTCGGGGTCCTTTTATACGCAGTATTTT.

With regard to this clonotype: Because the CDR3's place on the DNA is in doubt, the DNA is left out and the CDR3 is given as listed by TCRdb. The CDR3 protein is CSGLPAVLEMDRGGRNDGYNF. The chain recombines TRBV20-1 with TRBJ1-2; the table's D call, TRBD1, was not checked against the DNA. The CDR3 is 21 residues long, ends included. Germline V lookup: CDR1 DFQATT, CDR2 SNEGSKA (reference sequence).

This clonotype was seen more than once but under ten times. The V gene is TRBV12-3 or TRBV12-4, the J gene TRBJ1-2; a weak D match, TRBD1 (5 bases). The CDR3 is made up of 13 amino acids. The ends were cut back, 1 base at V and 6 bases at J, with 9 bases in the middle. The CDR3 is CASSLGTKNGYTF. The CDR3 DNA follows: TGTGCCAGCAGTTTAGGGACAAAAAATGGCTACACCTTC.

This chain connects TRBV12-3 or TRBV12-4 to TRBJ2-7, with D maybe TRBD2 (5 bases). The CDR3 is made up of 16 amino acids. V dropped 8 bases and J dropped 0 bases, with 20 bases sitting between them. CDR3 sequence (DNA): TGTGCCAGCCACTCTAACAGCGGCCGGAGCTCCTACGAGCAGTACTTC. Protein product: CASHSNSGRSSYEQYF.

This chain uses TRBV2 with TRBJ2-7; D gene ambiguous. CDR3 length: 12 amino acids. From germline, CDR1 is SNHLY and CDR2 FYNNEI. V was shortened by 4 bases and J by 3 bases, with 7 bases between the two germline ends. CDR3 nucleotide sequence: TGTGCCAGCAGTGTGACCGGCTACGAGCAGTACTTC. Residues: CASSVTGYEQYF.